The source of this T cell receptor beta chain is a study of Graves' ophthalmopathy and Graves' hyperthyroidism. Study-wide results and caveats: Among thyroid clonotypes expanded above 0.001 frequency, most also appeared in blood.

Other autoimmune diseases, uncontrolled infections, pregnancy or lactation excluded patients from enrollment. What supplied the PBMCs was roughly 9.7 ml of fresh peripheral blood. CDR3 regions of TCR beta were amplified from RNA transcripts. Amplification began with first-round RT-PCR using HTBI primers, then second-round multiplex PCR was performed. Each CDR3 protein is one row after TCRdb ran MiXCR on the multiplex PCR reads. The data show approximately 380,000 distinct CDR3 sequences, about 21% seen once. The germline V gene encodes CDR1 SEHNR and CDR2 FQNEAQ (reference sequence). The V gene end was trimmed by 7 bases and the J gene end by 4 bases; junction bases not matched to a gene: 13. The CDR3 is 15 amino acids. This clonotype has more than one count but fewer than ten. Its antigen remains unidentified.

This chain connects TRBV7-9 to TRBJ2-7; TRBD1 aligns across 7 bases. Sequenced input: peripheral blood. The receptor was derived from a woman between 18 and 29 years old with stable Graves' hyperthyroidism. The CDR3 DNA reads as TGTGCCAGCACCCCCCCCCCCTCGACAGGGTACGAGCAGTACTTC. This sequence encodes CASTPPPSTGYEQYF.